This T cell receptor beta chain was recovered during a study of glioma-infiltrating T cells. Ten or more counts support this clonotype. Amplification of TCR alpha and beta CDR3 regions from RNA used iRepertoire nested multiplex PCR. Using its own MiXCR run on the multiplex PCR reads, TCRdb lists one record per CDR3 protein. The sample lists roughly 100,000 distinct CDR3 sequences, 35% to 45% occurring once. The receptor comes from a human donor with low-grade glioma or glioblastoma, undergoing nonglioma brain surgery, or in good health (not recorded which). The sample comprised glioma tissue, nonneoplastic brain tissue, or PBMCs (not recorded which).

The CDR3 nucleotides are TGTGCCAGTAGTAGAGAGACAGCAGCCAAAAACATTCAGTACTTC. Translation: CASSRETAAKNIQYF. The chain couples TRBV19 to TRBJ2-4; maybe TRBD1 (5 bases). This CDR3 contains 15 residues. Trimming removed 4 bases at V and 0 bases at J, with 10 bases between. Germline V CDR1 and CDR2: LNHDA, SQIVND (reference sequence).